This TCR beta chain was found in a study of blood T cell repertoires in COVID-19. Study-wide context: Samples representing acute and convalescent COVID-19 were sourced from the United States, Italy and Spain.

Before being deemed recovered, Cohort 3 donors had two negative PCRs, clearance, or symptom resolution. Authors' processing steps: Counts of nucleated cells, estimated from reference gene primer amplification, were obtained. TCRdb's copy holds only in-frame clones and misses some; the assay was immunoSEQ multiplex PCR. The D gene and trimming were derived from the DNA, and the V and J assignments and clone size from that table. The sample contains some 170,000 clones, 75% to 85% of which appear only once. This CDR3 is built from 15 residues. Per the germline V gene, CDR1 is MRHNA and CDR2 is SNTAGT. V dropped 2 bases and J dropped 1; count of bases not matched to a gene: 2.

The V gene is TRBV6-4, the J gene TRBJ2-3; TRBD2 matches at 8 bases. Source material: PBMCs or T cells enriched from blood (not recorded which). The receptor comes from a man aged 40-50 years who had recovered from COVID-19. As DNA, the CDR3 is TGTGCCAGCAGTGACGAAGCGGGGGGCACAGATACGCAGTATTTT. It codes for CASSDEAGGTDTQYF.